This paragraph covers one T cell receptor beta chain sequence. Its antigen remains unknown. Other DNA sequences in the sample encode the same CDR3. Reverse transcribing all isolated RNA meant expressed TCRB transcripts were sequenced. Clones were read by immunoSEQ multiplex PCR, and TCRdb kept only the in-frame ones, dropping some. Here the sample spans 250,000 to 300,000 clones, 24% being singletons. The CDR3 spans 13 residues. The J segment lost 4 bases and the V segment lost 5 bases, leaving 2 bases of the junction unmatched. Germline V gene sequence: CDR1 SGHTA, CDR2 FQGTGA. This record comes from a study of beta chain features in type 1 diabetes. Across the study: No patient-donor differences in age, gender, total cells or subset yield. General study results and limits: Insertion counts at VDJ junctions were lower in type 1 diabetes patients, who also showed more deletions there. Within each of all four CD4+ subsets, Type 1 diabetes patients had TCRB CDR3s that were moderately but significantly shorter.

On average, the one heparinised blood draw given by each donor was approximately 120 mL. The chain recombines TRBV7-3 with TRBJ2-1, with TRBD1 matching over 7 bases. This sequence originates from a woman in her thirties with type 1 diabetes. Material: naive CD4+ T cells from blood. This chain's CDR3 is CASSLTGYNEQFF. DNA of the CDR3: TGTGCCAGCAGCCTGACAGGGTACAATGAGCAGTTCTTC.